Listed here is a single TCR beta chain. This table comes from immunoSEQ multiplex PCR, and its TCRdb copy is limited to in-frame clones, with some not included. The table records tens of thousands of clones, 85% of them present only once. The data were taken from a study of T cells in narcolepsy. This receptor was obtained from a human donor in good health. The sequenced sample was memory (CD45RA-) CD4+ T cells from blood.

Written as DNA, the CDR3 is TGTGCCAGCAACTCGTATCGGGCAGATACGCAGTATTTT. It specifies CASNSYRADTQYF. The rearrangement uses TRBV14 and TRBJ2-3; D unresolved. CDR3 length: 13 amino acids. V gave up 7 bases and J gave up 4 bases, with 12 bases separating them. The germline gives CDR1 SGHDN, CDR2 FVKESK.